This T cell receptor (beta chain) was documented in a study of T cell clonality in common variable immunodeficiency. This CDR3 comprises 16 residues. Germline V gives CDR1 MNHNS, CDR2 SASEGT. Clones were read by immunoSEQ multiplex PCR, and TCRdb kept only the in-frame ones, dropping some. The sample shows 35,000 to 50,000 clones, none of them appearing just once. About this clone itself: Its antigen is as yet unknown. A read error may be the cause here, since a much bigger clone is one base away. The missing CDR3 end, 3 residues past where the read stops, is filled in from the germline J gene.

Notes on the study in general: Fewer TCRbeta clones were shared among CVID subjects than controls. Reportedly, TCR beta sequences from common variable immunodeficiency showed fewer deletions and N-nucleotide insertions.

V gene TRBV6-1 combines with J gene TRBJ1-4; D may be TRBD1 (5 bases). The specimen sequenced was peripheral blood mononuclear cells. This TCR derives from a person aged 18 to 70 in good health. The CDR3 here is CASSEARGSGANVLFF. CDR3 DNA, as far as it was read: TGTGCCAGCAGTGAAGCGAGGGGATCTGGGGCCAACGTA.